The TCR beta chain described here comes from a study of T cell repertoires in cytomegalovirus infection. Study-wide findings and caveats: The ex vivo response was dominated by HLA-C-restricted CMV-specific TCR beta clonotypes.

Germline V CDR1 and CDR2: MDHEN, SYDVKM. V lost 6 bases and J lost 6; bases outside the gene matches: 3. The CDR3 length is 12 residues. TCRdb reanalysed the reads using MiXCR and keeps one entry per CDR3 protein. The repertoire consists of about 460,000 distinct CDR3 sequences, with over 9% occurring once and the leading ten covering about 9.4%. Points on this clonotype: What it binds is unknown. A much more abundant neighbour one base away suggests this may be a read error.

The receptor comes from a human donor in good health (CMV status not recorded). Some clones in this sample may be carry-over from other donors' samples. The chain carries TRBV28 and TRBJ1-2; 8 bases are shared with TRBD1. The sequenced sample consisted of PBMCs. CDR3 nucleotide sequence: TGTGCCAGCAGGACAGGGGACAATGGCTACACCTTC. Its translation is CASRTGDNGYTF.